This T cell receptor beta chain was profiled in a study of regulatory T cells in long-lasting Graves disease (dated by TCRdb to the early 2020s). With regard to the full study: Antithyroid drugs had been taken for less than 3 months by newly diagnosed Graves' disease patients. This study used TCR sequencing and RNA sequencing of peripheral blood to compare persistent Graves' disease patients against newly diagnosed Graves' disease patients. The study was conducted in China and was registered as a clinical trial. TCR sequencing covered about 13 persistent and roughly 20 newly diagnosed Graves' disease patients, 33 samples in total.

What the time point label conveys for this sample: newly diagnosed GD, antithyroid drugs for less than 3 months. For both TCR sequencing and RNA sequencing, RNA was extracted from PBMCs in TRIzol. The diagnosis of Graves' disease followed American Thyroid Association guidelines. Patients for the study were recruited at an endocrinology department in Xi'an, China. From each patient, approximately 9.9 milliliters of peripheral blood was collected into an EDTA anticoagulant tube. PBMCs were isolated by Ficoll Paque Plus density gradient separation without further T cell sorting. An Agilent 2100 Bioanalyzer and agarose gel were used to check RNA quality, while a NanoDrop 2000 measured RNA concentration. The library was obtained by multiplex PCR. These reads were obtained on an Illumina HiSeq 4000. To build TCR beta libraries, CDR3 regions were amplified by Arm-PCR using iRepertoire HTBI primers. Gel purification was performed on PCR products prior to sequencing. Per the original workflow: Gene usage analysis of CDR3 amino acid clonotypes used the 50 to 70 TRBV and some 13 TRBJ segments found across samples. COPE and FqMerger were used to merge filtered high-quality paired reads into contigs. BLAST was used to align contigs to IMGT TRBV, TRBD and TRBJ reference genes, and CDR3 was defined according to IMGT. Any clonotype with a frequency above 0.1% was classified as a highly expanded clone. Repertoire diversity was measured by Shannon entropy, and V-J evenness by the Gini coefficient. Public clonotypes were defined as clonotypes shared by more than one individual. The public reads were quality trimmed at Q25 with fastp and then assembled into clones with MiXCR by TCRdb, keeping productive beta chains. A single entry per CDR3 protein holds the most common genes and DNA from its merged rows. TCRdb's processing, not the authors', yielded these V and J calls. The sample data list around 400,000 distinct CDR3 sequences, and roughly 15% of these were observed just once. The leading ten clones occupy about 8.2% of the sample.

This clonotype was seen ten or more times. Its antigen specificity is not known. Base-call qualities are not available, and no considerably larger clone is one nucleotide away. Overall study results and their limits: A larger number of public clonotypes was shared among persistent patients (around 2,700) than among newly diagnosed patients (more than 850). The authors noted that the small sample size was a limitation that may lower accuracy. Only the TCR beta chain was sequenced and analyzed. Compared with newly diagnosed patients, persistent Graves' disease patients had lower TCR Shannon entropy and fewer highly expanded clones, which suggests clonal expansion. Peripheral blood alone was examined, since thyroid tissue, which constituted the primary lesion, could not be accessed.

The same data also contributed to another study, on T cells in Graves' hyperthyroidism and ophthalmopathy. Drawing on the second study: Stable Graves' hyperthyroidism was defined as no progression to ophthalmopathy during 18 months of follow-up. Hyperthyroidism patients were newly diagnosed, with disease duration under 2 months, and aged 18 to 65 years. Exclusion was applied to patients with uncontrolled infections, other autoimmune diseases, pregnancy or lactation. Diagnoses were based on clinical symptoms, serum thyroxine and TRAb, thyroid ultrasound and orbital computed tomography. For the first round of RT-PCR on the TCR CDR3, the HTBI primer set was used together with the Qiagen OneStep RT-PCR kit. Most expanded thyroid clonotypes (frequency above 0.001) were also detected in blood, a finding suggesting that blood repertoires may reflect thyroid immune responses. A 13 V-J signature model separated ophthalmopathy from stable hyperthyroidism, with just over 85% sensitivity and approximately 81% specificity in cross-validation and 80%/75% in testing. In validation, the model predicted progression to ophthalmopathy with roughly 66% sensitivity and about 72% specificity, a median of 6.5 months before onset. TCR V-J signatures able to tell the groups apart were searched for in a discovery cohort of approximately 95 patients, of whom approximately 40 had Graves' ophthalmopathy and some 60 had stable Graves' hyperthyroidism. Whether ophthalmopathy could be predicted prospectively was tested in an independent validation cohort made up of under 20 hyperthyroidism patients plus 17 patients who later progressed to ophthalmopathy. The roughly 91 discovery patients were randomly split 7:3 into training and test sets. In addition, the study compared T-cell repertoires in thyroid tissue and in blood from over 5 Graves' hyperthyroidism patients. Once sampling was done, hyperthyroidism patients were given methimazole at a starting dose of 30 mg daily, whereas ophthalmopathy patients were given high-dose intravenous methylprednisolone. Libraries were constructed in a second round of multiplex PCR, after which size selection and purification were performed. Sequencing of the libraries was done on an Illumina HiSeq2000 using paired-end 100 bp reads. SOAPnuke was used to process the raw data, with reads discarded if the reads contained adapters or uncalled bases, had a mean Phred below 15, or lacked an exact constant-primer or identifier match. High-quality paired reads were merged using COPE v1.2.5, and each unique nucleotide sequence was defined as a clonotype. MiTCR v1.1 was used to align the clonotypes against IMGT TRBV, TRBD and TRBJ reference segments. The analysis was restricted to V-J combinations with a frequency above 0.0001, which together covered just over 98% of the repertoires. The TCS score was defined as F50 (clonal expansion) divided by E x V (chaos), with BLOSUM62-based TCRdist calculated between CDR3 peptides within each V-J. Welch's t-statistics and random forest reduced 500 to 650 V-J features to 13, which were used in a naive Bayes classifier (R e1071). No statistical method was used to fix the sample size in advance, and group allocation was not hidden from the investigators. According to the paper, TCR Vbeta CDR3 sequencing was carried out on over 130 peripheral blood samples, which came from more than 40 ophthalmopathy, some 73 hyperthyroidism and some 17 progressor patients.

This sequence originates from a woman aged 40-49 years with Graves disease. Donor details come from another sample of the same person, matched by shared clones. The starting material was peripheral blood mononuclear cells (PBMCs), obtained at new diagnosis, from a patient treated with antithyroid drugs.

The base sequence is TGTGCCAGCAGCTCTGAGGGGAGCTATGAGCAGTTCTTC. It codes for CASSSEGSYEQFF. The sequence is built from TRBV7-9 and TRBJ2-1; the D call is tentative, TRBD1 or TRBD2, as each matches 5 bases. From a lookup of the germline V gene (reference sequence), CDR1 and CDR2 are SEHNR and FQNEAQ. At the junction V is shortened by 4 bases and J by 8 bases, with 12 bases in between. Reading from cysteine to phenylalanine, the CDR3 counts 13 amino acids. The read is trimmed to its CDR3 DNA, 39 bases read in frame from base 1.